This T cell receptor (beta chain) appears in the sequencing data of a study of T cells in Graves' hyperthyroidism and ophthalmopathy. Broader study findings: Model output signaled ophthalmopathy a median approximately 6 months ahead of onset.

Amplification yielded TCR beta CDR3 regions, with RNA transcripts as the source. The HTBI primer set was used in a first-round RT-PCR of the TCR CDR3. TCRdb redid the calling of the multiplex PCR reads with MiXCR, one entry per CDR3 protein. The data show 500,000 to 600,000 distinct CDR3 sequences, with 35% to 55% seen just once and roughly 19% held by the top ten. The germline CDR1 and CDR2 sequences are SGHVS and FNYEAQ. The CDR3 loop spans 15 amino acids. Trimming took 5 bases from V and 0 from J, leaving 14 bases between them. This clonotype was recorded at least ten times. Its antigen is unidentified.

The chain uses TRBV7-6 and TRBJ2-7; D gene uncertain. The clonotype originates from an adult woman with Graves' disease, either hyperthyroidism or ophthalmopathy (not recorded which). Sequencing used peripheral blood or thyroid tissue (not recorded which). DNA for the CDR3: TGTGCCAGCAGCCCCTTAGTTAAGAGCTCCTACGAGCAGTACTTC. This translates into CASSPLVKSSYEQYF. The whole variable domain, filled in from reference TRBV7-6 and TRBJ2-7, reads GAGVSQSPRYKVTKRGQDVALRCDPISGHVSLYWYRQALGQGPEFLTYFNYEAQQDKSGLPNDRFSAERPEGSISTLTIQRTEQRDSAMYRCASSPLVKSSYEQYFGPGTRLTVT.